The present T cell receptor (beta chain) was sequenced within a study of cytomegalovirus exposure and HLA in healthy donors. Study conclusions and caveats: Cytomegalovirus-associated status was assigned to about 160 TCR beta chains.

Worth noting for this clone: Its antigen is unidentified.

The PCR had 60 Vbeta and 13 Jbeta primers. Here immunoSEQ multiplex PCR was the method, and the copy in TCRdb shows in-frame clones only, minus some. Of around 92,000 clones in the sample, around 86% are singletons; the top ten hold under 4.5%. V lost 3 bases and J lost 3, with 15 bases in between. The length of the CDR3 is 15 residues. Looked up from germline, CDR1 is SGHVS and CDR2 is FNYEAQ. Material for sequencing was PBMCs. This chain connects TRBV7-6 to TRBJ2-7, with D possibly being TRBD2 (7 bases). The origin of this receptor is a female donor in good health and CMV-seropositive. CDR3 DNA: TGTGCCAGCAGCTTGGGGGGGGGCCGAGACTACGAGCAGTACTTC. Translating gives CASSLGGGRDYEQYF.